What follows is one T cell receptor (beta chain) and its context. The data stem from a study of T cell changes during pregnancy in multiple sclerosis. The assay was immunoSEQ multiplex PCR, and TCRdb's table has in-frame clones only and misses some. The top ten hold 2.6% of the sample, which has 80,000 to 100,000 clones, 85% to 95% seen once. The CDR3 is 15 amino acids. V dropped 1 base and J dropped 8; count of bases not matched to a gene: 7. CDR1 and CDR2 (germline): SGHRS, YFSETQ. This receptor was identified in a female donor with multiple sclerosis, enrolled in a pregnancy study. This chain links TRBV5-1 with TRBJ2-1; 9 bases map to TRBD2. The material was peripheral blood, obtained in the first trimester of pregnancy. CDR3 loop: CASSLIAGEGYEQFF. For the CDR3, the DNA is TGCGCCAGCAGCTTGATAGCGGGAGAGGGTTATGAGCAGTTCTTC.